This is a list of T cell receptor beta chains from one sample in a study of blood T cell repertoires in COVID-19. Some clones are missing from TCRdb's copy, which holds only in-frame ones; the method was immunoSEQ multiplex PCR. The sample shows about 270,000 clones, approximately 89% of them seen only once. The sequenced material came from peripheral blood. These receptors originate from a man aged 35-49 years with active or convalescent COVID-19. Each CDR3 is given with its conserved first and last residue. Each record gives: V gene, D gene, clone size, J gene, CDR3 DNA, CDR3 protein. D genes are given only for firm matches. Not all rows give a size; the values are once, few, many and, for expanded clones, a class.

v_gene: TRBV5-4
d_gene: NA
abundance: NA
j_gene: TRBJ2-1
CDR3nt: TGTGCCAGCAGCTCACCCGGACTCACCCATGAGCAGTTCTTC
CDR3aa: CASSSPGLTHEQFF

v_gene: TRBV3-1/TRBV3-2
d_gene: NA
abundance: NA
j_gene: TRBJ1-3
CDR3nt: TGTGCCAGCAGCCATAGACAAGCTGGAAACACCATATATTTT
CDR3aa: CASSHRQAGNTIYF

v_gene: TRBV30
d_gene: TRBD1
abundance: NA
j_gene: TRBJ2-7
CDR3nt: TGTGCCTGGAGGCCGGGACAGCCTCCCTACGAGCAGTACTTC
CDR3aa: CAWRPGQPPYEQYF

v_gene: TRBV3-1/TRBV3-2
d_gene: TRBD1
abundance: NA
j_gene: TRBJ2-5
CDR3nt: TGTGCCAGCAGCCAAGGGACAGGCGGGACCCAGTACTTC
CDR3aa: CASSQGTGGTQYF

v_gene: TRBV11-3
d_gene: NA
abundance: once
j_gene: TRBJ2-5
CDR3nt: TGTGCCAGCAGCTCGGGGGAGACCCAGTACTTC
CDR3aa: CASSSGETQYF

v_gene: TRBV10-1
d_gene: NA
abundance: NA
j_gene: TRBJ2-3
CDR3nt: TGCGCCAGCAGTGAGACGACGGAAACAAAAACTGAGGAAAGCCCAGATACGCAGTATTTT
CDR3aa: CASSETTETKTEESPDTQYF

v_gene: TRBV5-1
d_gene: NA
abundance: once
j_gene: TRBJ1-1
CDR3nt: TGCGCCAGCAGCCCCTGGGACGGGAGGAACACTGAAGCTTTCTTT
CDR3aa: CASSPWDGRNTEAFF

v_gene: TRBV5-6
d_gene: NA
abundance: NA
j_gene: TRBJ1-2
CDR3nt: TGTGCCAGCAGCCCTGTTGTGAGGCCTCCAGACTATGGCTACACCTTC
CDR3aa: CASSPVVRPPDYGYTF

v_gene: TRBV4-1
d_gene: NA
abundance: few
j_gene: TRBJ1-6
CDR3nt: TGCGCCAGCAGCCAAAATCGATTAAAAGCCGGAGATAATTCACCCCTCCACTTT
CDR3aa: CASSQNRLKAGDNSPLHF

v_gene: TRBV20-1
d_gene: NA
abundance: NA
j_gene: TRBJ2-3
CDR3nt: TGCAGTGCTAGTTTTCAGGCGGATACGCAGTATTTT
CDR3aa: CSASFQADTQYF

v_gene: TRBV12-3/TRBV12-4
d_gene: NA
abundance: once
j_gene: TRBJ2-7
CDR3nt: TGTGCCAGCAGTTTGGGGGCGATCTACGAGCAGTACTTC
CDR3aa: CASSLGAIYEQYF

v_gene: TRBV7-2
d_gene: NA
abundance: NA
j_gene: TRBJ1-2
CDR3nt: TGTGCCAGCAGCACTCGGACGGGAACGGGGGATGGCTACACCTTC
CDR3aa: CASSTRTGTGDGYTF

v_gene: TRBV28
d_gene: TRBD1
abundance: once
j_gene: TRBJ1-1
CDR3nt: TGTGCCAGCAGCTATACAGGGGGGAACACTGAAGCTTTCTTT
CDR3aa: CASSYTGGNTEAFF

v_gene: TRBV24-1
d_gene: TRBD1
abundance: NA
j_gene: TRBJ2-1
CDR3nt: TGTGCCACCAGTGATACAGACAGGGGGCATTTTAATGAGCAGTTCTTC
CDR3aa: CATSDTDRGHFNEQFF

v_gene: TRBV20-1
d_gene: NA
abundance: NA
j_gene: TRBJ1-5
CDR3nt: TGCAGTGCTAGTGGGTCAGGGGACAATCAGCCCCAGCATTTT
CDR3aa: CSASGSGDNQPQHF

v_gene: TRBV6-5
d_gene: TRBD1
abundance: NA
j_gene: TRBJ2-1
CDR3nt: TGTGCCAGCGGTAGGACAGGGTACAATGAGCAGTTCTTC
CDR3aa: CASGRTGYNEQFF

v_gene: TRBV5-1
d_gene: TRBD1
abundance: NA
j_gene: TRBJ1-2
CDR3nt: TGCGCCAGCAGCTTGGACAGGGGTAGGGATGGCTACACCTTC
CDR3aa: CASSLDRGRDGYTF

v_gene: TRBV4-1
d_gene: TRBD1
abundance: NA
j_gene: TRBJ1-3
CDR3nt: TGCGCCAGCAGCAAACAGGGGTCAGACAGCTCTGGAAACACCATATATTTT
CDR3aa: CASSKQGSDSSGNTIYF

v_gene: TRBV19
d_gene: TRBD2
abundance: NA
j_gene: TRBJ2-5
CDR3nt: TGTGCCAGTAGTAGTGGGGAGGGGGAGACCCAGTACTTC
CDR3aa: CASSSGEGETQYF

v_gene: TRBV19
d_gene: NA
abundance: NA
j_gene: TRBJ2-5
CDR3nt: TGTGCCAGTAGTTCTCATAGGGGGCAAGAGACCCAGTACTTC
CDR3aa: CASSSHRGQETQYF

v_gene: TRBV11-2
d_gene: NA
abundance: NA
j_gene: TRBJ1-6
CDR3nt: TGTGCCAGCAGCTTCGAAGCGGGAGATCGGTCACCCCTCCACTTT
CDR3aa: CASSFEAGDRSPLHF

v_gene: TRBV2
d_gene: NA
abundance: NA
j_gene: TRBJ1-1
CDR3nt: TGTGCCAGCAGCAGTCTGGGACACCTGAACACTGAAGCTTTCTTT
CDR3aa: CASSSLGHLNTEAFF

v_gene: TRBV6-5
d_gene: TRBD1
abundance: NA
j_gene: TRBJ2-1
CDR3nt: TGTGCCAGCAGTTACATAGGGACAGACTACAATGAGCAGTTCTTC
CDR3aa: CASSYIGTDYNEQFF

v_gene: TRBV18
d_gene: TRBD1
abundance: NA
j_gene: TRBJ1-4
CDR3nt: TGTGCCAGCTCGCCGACAGGGTCCTTTTCAACTAATGAAAAACTGTTTTTT
CDR3aa: CASSPTGSFSTNEKLFF

v_gene: TRBV6-1
d_gene: NA
abundance: NA
j_gene: TRBJ2-5
CDR3nt: TGTGCCAGCAGTGTACAGCCTCCGGGACTCCATCCGGAGGAGACCCAGTACTTC
CDR3aa: CASSVQPPGLHPEETQYF

v_gene: TRBV12-3/TRBV12-4
d_gene: NA
abundance: NA
j_gene: TRBJ1-2
CDR3nt: TGTGCCAGCAGCAGGAGGAACTATGGCTACACCTTC
CDR3aa: CASSRRNYGYTF

v_gene: TRBV13
d_gene: TRBD2
abundance: NA
j_gene: TRBJ2-5
CDR3nt: TGTGCCAGCAGCCCGCGGACTAGCGGGAGTGGAGAGACCCAGTACTTC
CDR3aa: CASSPRTSGSGETQYF

v_gene: TRBV9
d_gene: TRBD1
abundance: NA
j_gene: TRBJ2-3
CDR3nt: TGTGCCAGCAGCGTACAACAGGGGAGCAGCACAGATACGCAGTATTTT
CDR3aa: CASSVQQGSSTDTQYF

v_gene: TRBV5-1
d_gene: TRBD2
abundance: once
j_gene: TRBJ2-1
CDR3nt: TGCGCCAGCAGGATTGGACTAGCGGACTACAATGAGCAGTTCTTC
CDR3aa: CASRIGLADYNEQFF

v_gene: TRBV7-6
d_gene: TRBD1
abundance: NA
j_gene: TRBJ2-7
CDR3nt: TGTGCCAGCAGCAGCACCGGGACAGGGGTGGACGAGCAGTACTTC
CDR3aa: CASSSTGTGVDEQYF

v_gene: TRBV19
d_gene: TRBD1
abundance: NA
j_gene: TRBJ2-1
CDR3nt: TGTGCCAGTTACCATGGACAGGGGAGCTCCTACAATGAGCAGTTCTTC
CDR3aa: CASYHGQGSSYNEQFF

v_gene: TRBV19
d_gene: TRBD2
abundance: NA
j_gene: TRBJ2-1
CDR3nt: TGTGCCAGTAGTCCGAATAGCGGGGGCGGTCAGTTCTTC
CDR3aa: CASSPNSGGGQFF

v_gene: TRBV21-1
d_gene: NA
abundance: NA
j_gene: TRBJ2-7
CDR3nt: TGTGCCAGCAGCAAAGACGGGGGGGACAGACCTACCTACGAGCAGTACTTC
CDR3aa: CASSKDGGDRPTYEQYF

v_gene: TRBV5-1
d_gene: TRBD1
abundance: NA
j_gene: TRBJ2-7
CDR3nt: TGCGCCAGCAGCCCGTTCGGGACAGGGGGCGCCGAGCAGTACTTC
CDR3aa: CASSPFGTGGAEQYF

v_gene: TRBV15
d_gene: NA
abundance: NA
j_gene: TRBJ1-2
CDR3nt: TGTGCCACCAGTGGGGGTGGGACAACTAACTATGGCTACACCTTC
CDR3aa: CATSGGGTTNYGYTF

v_gene: TRBV27
d_gene: NA
abundance: NA
j_gene: TRBJ1-4
CDR3nt: TGTGCCAGCAGTCCAGGGTTTCCGAATGAAAAACTGTTTTTT
CDR3aa: CASSPGFPNEKLFF